The entry that follows covers one TCR beta chain sequence. At one of its ends the junction is not consistent with the germline gene, which may arise from a read error. The sample comes from a study of human T cells and chemical hapten exposure. The CDR3 runs 13 residues. Germline V lookup: CDR1 SEHNR, CDR2 FQNEAQ (reference sequence). MiXCR, applied by TCRdb to the RACE reads, yields one record per CDR3 protein. Among 95,000 to 100,000 distinct CDR3 sequences listed, about 10% were seen once. Sample time point: pre-sensitization, week 0. Treatment described: therapeutic diphenylcyclopropenone sensitization with weekly scalp DPC.

The J gene is TRBJ1-2, the V gene TRBV7-9, with 9 bases identical to TRBD1. Sequencing was performed on whole blood, taken in connection with sensitization to the hapten diphenylcyclopropenone (DPC). The TCR was taken from a woman aged 60-70 years with alopecia areata. Some clones in this sample may be carry-over from other donors' samples. This CDR3 reads CASNLGTGNGYTF. CDR3 nucleotides: TGTGCCAGCAACTTAGGGACAGGGAACGGCTACACCTTC.